The 23 T cell receptor beta chains presented below share a single source sample, sequenced in a study of control samples from healthy donors and cancer patients. TCRdb's copy holds only in-frame clones and misses some; the assay was immunoSEQ multiplex PCR. Of about 170,000 clones in the sample, 80% to 95% were seen once. Sequenced: blood. The receptors come from a middle-aged woman in good health.

The rearrangement uses TRBV6-5 and TRBJ1-1, with 8 nucleotides matching TRBD1. J lost 4 bases, V lost 2 bases, and 6 bases had no gene match. The CDR3 is 15 residues long. CDR1 is MNHEY and CDR2 is SVGAGI in the germline V gene. The CDR3: CASSYGQGLGTEAFF. The CDR3 DNA follows: TGTGCCAGCAGTTACGGACAGGGTCTTGGCACTGAAGCTTTCTTT.

The chain combines TRBV19 with TRBJ1-2; D not certain. The CDR3 is made up of 15 amino acids. V was clipped by 6 bases and J by 4 bases, with 18 bases between them. CDR1 and CDR2 from the germline V gene are LNHDA and SQIVND (reference sequence). The CDR3 region is CASREKLNNPYGYTF. The CDR3 coding sequence is TGTGCCAGTAGGGAAAAACTCAACAACCCCTATGGCTACACCTTC.

The chain employs TRBV2 and TRBJ1-5; 7 positions agree with TRBD1. Germline CDR1 and CDR2: SNHLY and FYNNEI. This CDR3 contains 15 residues. Trimming cost V 6 bases and J 1 base; bases outside gene matches: 6. CDR3 bases: TGTGCCAGCAGGGCAGGGGGAATCAGCAATCAGCCCCAGCATTTT. It is translated as CASRAGGISNQPQHF. The complete variable domain, with remaining parts taken from reference TRBV2 and TRBJ1-5, reads EPEVTQTPSHQVTQMGQEVILRCVPISNHLYFYWYRQILGQKVEFLVSFYNNEISEKSEIFDDQFSVERPDGSNFTLKIRSTKLEDSAMYFCASRAGGISNQPQHFGDGTRLSIL.

The J gene is TRBJ2-1, the V gene TRBV12-3 or TRBV12-4; D ambiguous. Deletions cut 2 bases from V and 3 bases from J, with 5 bases between. The CDR3 has 13 amino acids. In DNA form, the CDR3 reads TGTGCCAGCAGTTTAAAGGTCTACAATGAGCAGTTCTTC. It translates to CASSLKVYNEQFF.

This sequence joins TRBV2 and TRBJ2-2; TRBD2 matches 10 bases. CDR3 length: 16 amino acids. Germline loops: CDR1 SNHLY, CDR2 FYNNEI. The junction had 4 bases not matched to a gene; V was cut back by 2 bases and J by 4 bases. CDR3 amino acids: CASSERTSGVTGELFF. DNA of the CDR3: TGTGCCAGCAGTGAAAGGACTAGCGGCGTCACCGGGGAGCTGTTTTTT. Combining the CDR3 with reference TRBV2 and TRBJ2-2 gives the whole variable domain EPEVTQTPSHQVTQMGQEVILRCVPISNHLYFYWYRQILGQKVEFLVSFYNNEISEKSEIFDDQFSVERPDGSNFTLKIRSTKLEDSAMYFCASSERTSGVTGELFFGEGSRLTVL.

The CDR3 DNA reads as TGTGCCAGCAGCAGTTGTCTCTCCAGACGCTATGGCTACACCTTC. Its protein is CASSSCLSRRYGYTF. The chain uses TRBV21-1 and TRBJ1-2. TRBV21-1 is given as a pseudogene. This CDR3 comprises 15 residues.

The J gene is TRBJ2-5, the V gene TRBV28, with D possibly TRBD1 on 6 matching bases. Germline V lookup: CDR1 MDHEN, CDR2 SYDVKM. V dropped 9 bases and J dropped 0 bases, with 17 bases sitting between them. This CDR3 comprises 15 residues. The CDR3 DNA sequence: TGTGCCAGGTCAGGGGCAGATCGGTACCAAGAGACCCAGTACTTC. This codes for CARSGADRYQETQYF.

This chain connects TRBV12-3 or TRBV12-4 to TRBJ1-2; D ambiguous. V shed 3 bases and J shed 4 bases, with 9 bases lying between them. This CDR3 contains 13 residues. The CDR3 loop is CASSLMGSYGYTF. As DNA, the CDR3 is TGTGCCAGCAGTTTGATGGGGAGCTATGGCTACACCTTC.

This clone occurred a few times. The CDR3 protein is CASSLRGQGNPLHF. The CDR3, as DNA: TGTGCCAGCAGCTTGAGGGGACAGGGGAATCCCCTCCACTTT. This chain connects TRBV5-6 to TRBJ1-6; 10 bases match TRBD1. Germline V gene data show CDR1 as SGHDT and CDR2 as YYEEEE. Losses at the gene ends were 1 base for V and 13 bases for J; bases not matched to a gene: 5. The CDR3 is 14 residues long.

This chain links TRBV14 with TRBJ1-6; no firm D call. The V gene's germline CDR1 is SGHDN and CDR2 FVKESK. CDR3 length: 11 amino acids. The CDR3 reads CIDSYNSPLHF. DNA of the CDR3: TGTATTGACTCCTATAATTCACCCCTCCACTTT.

The rearrangement joins TRBV15 to TRBJ1-4; D possibly corresponds to TRBD1 (6 bases). Trimming cost V 1 base and J 0 bases, with 9 bases left between them. CDR3 size: 16 residues. Germline V CDR1 and CDR2: LNHNV, YYDKDF (reference sequence). Here the CDR3 DNA reads TGTGCCACCAGCAGAGGACAGGTAGCAACTAATGAAAAACTGTTTTTT. This translates into CATSRGQVATNEKLFF.

Written as DNA, the CDR3 is TGTGCCAGCAGCGAAGGGACAGGGGGCTACGAGCAGTACTTC. Amino acid sequence: CASSEGTGGYEQYF. The V call is TRBV9, the J call TRBJ2-7, with 11 bases lining up with TRBD1. CDR3 length equals 14 residues. V shed 3 bases and J 3 bases; nucleotides not matched to a gene: 2. Germline CDR1 reads SGDLS; CDR2 reads YYNGEE.

The CDR3 coding sequence is TGTGCCAGCTCACCACGGGGACAGGGGGCAGCAACTAATGAAAAACTGTTTTTT. Residues: CASSPRGQGAATNEKLFF. This sequence joins TRBV18 and TRBJ1-4, with TRBD1 matching over 12 bases. The CDR3 totals 18 residues. Trimming removed 1 base from V and 0 bases from J; junction bases left unmatched: 3. Germline V gives CDR1 KGHSH, CDR2 LQKENI.

The V and J genes are TRBV19 and TRBJ1-2, with no clear D. The CDR3 has 12 residues. Trimming took off 6 bases at V and 7 bases at J, with 12 bases between the two ends. CDR1 and CDR2 (germline): LNHDA, SQIVND (reference sequence). CDR3 coding DNA: TGTGCCAGTAGCCGGGGTCTAAGTGGCTACACCTTC. This translates into CASSRGLSGYTF.

This clone was seen a handful of times. The chain employs TRBV5-1 and TRBJ2-1; 7 nucleotides agree with TRBD1. Germline CDR1 reads SGHRS; CDR2 reads YFSETQ. The CDR3 covers 14 residues. J was trimmed by 4 bases and V by 4 bases; bases with no gene match: 5. The CDR3 reads CASSIGQVYNEQFF. Written as DNA, the CDR3 is TGCGCCAGCAGCATAGGACAGGTTTACAATGAGCAGTTCTTC. The whole variable domain, remainder taken from reference TRBV5-1 and TRBJ2-1, is KAGVTQTPRYLIKTRGQQVTLSCSPISGHRSVSWYQQTPGQGLQFLFEYFSETQRNKGNFPGRFSGRQFSNSRSEMNVSTLELGDSALYLCASSIGQVYNEQFFGPGTRLTVL.

V is TRBV2 and J is TRBJ2-7; 7 nucleotides align to TRBD2. Unmatched junction bases numbered 7, after V lost 3 bases and J lost 2 bases. This CDR3 spans 15 amino acids. The germline V gene encodes CDR1 SNHLY and CDR2 FYNNEI. The DNA of the CDR3 is TGTGCCAGCAGTGATCGGGGAGGGGTGACCTACGAGCAGTACTTC. Protein sequence: CASSDRGGVTYEQYF.

In this sample, this clone turned up once. The chain recombines TRBV5-5 with TRBJ1-3, with 9 bases identical to TRBD1. J was trimmed by 0 bases and V by 6 bases; bases with no gene match: 4. Germline assignment: CDR1 SGHKS and CDR2 YYEKEE (reference sequence). CDR3 length: 15 residues. The DNA of the CDR3 is TGTGCCAGCATCCAGGACAGGGGCTCTGGAAACACCATATATTTT. This sequence encodes CASIQDRGSGNTIYF.

The chain joins TRBV5-1 to TRBJ1-6; D not certain. The V gene's germline CDR1 is SGHRS and CDR2 YFSETQ. The CDR3 sequence is 16 residues long. The V end was cut by 1 base, the J end by 4 bases, with 12 bases between. The CDR3: CASSLTAGAYNSPLHF. CDR3 DNA: TGCGCCAGCAGCTTGACCGCGGGAGCATATAATTCACCCCTCCACTTT.

The chain employs TRBV5-6 and TRBJ2-3, with TRBD2 as a possible D gene (7 bases). V gave up 5 bases and J gave up 6 bases, with 16 bases separating them. Germline V gene sequence: CDR1 SGHDT, CDR2 YYEEEE. This CDR3 has 14 residues. The CDR3 here is CASRGTGGRDTQYF. As DNA, the CDR3 is TGTGCCAGCAGGGGAACGGGGGGCCGGGATACGCAGTATTTT.

V is TRBV15 and J is TRBJ1-1; D not certain. This CDR3 is built from 16 residues. V was trimmed by 0 bases and J by 0 bases, leaving 11 bases between them. In germline, CDR1 is LNHNV, CDR2 YYDKDF (reference sequence). CDR3 nucleotides: TGTGCCACCAGCAGAGAAGCAGCGTTCATGAACACTGAAGCTTTCTTT. This gives the protein CATSREAAFMNTEAFF.

The chain joins TRBV2 to TRBJ2-3; D is possibly TRBD1 (6 bases). The V end was cut by 6 bases, the J end by 2 bases, with 12 bases between. CDR3 size: 14 residues. CDR1 is SNHLY, CDR2 FYNNEI, per germline. In DNA, the CDR3 is TGTGCCAGCAGCCGACAGGTTTACACAGATACGCAGTATTTT. Protein product: CASSRQVYTDTQYF. The full variable domain, its missing parts supplied by reference TRBV2 and TRBJ2-3, is EPEVTQTPSHQVTQMGQEVILRCVPISNHLYFYWYRQILGQKVEFLVSFYNNEISEKSEIFDDQFSVERPDGSNFTLKIRSTKLEDSAMYFCASSRQVYTDTQYFGPGTRLTVL.

CDR3 in DNA: TGTGCCAGCAGCGAGACTAGCGGGGCCGGAGATACGCAGTATTTT. Protein product: CASSETSGAGDTQYF. J is TRBJ2-3 and V is TRBV9; the match to TRBD2 covers 11 bases. CDR1 and CDR2 from the germline V gene are SGDLS and YYNGEE. This CDR3 comprises 15 residues. Unmatched junction bases numbered 5, after V lost 3 bases and J lost 5 bases.

The chain uses TRBV19 and TRBJ1-5; 12 bases align to TRBD1. The CDR3 runs to 14 residues. Unmatched junction bases numbered 10, after V lost 5 bases and J lost 14 bases. Germline CDR1 LNHDA, CDR2 SQIVND (reference sequence). The CDR3 DNA is TGTGCCAGTAGTGCCGGGACAGGGGGCGAGACTAAGCATTTT. This encodes CASSAGTGGETKHF.